This T cell receptor (beta chain) originates from a study of T cell responses to AZD1222 COVID-19 vaccine. Background on the study: Pooling of second doses given at about 4 or about 12 weeks was done.

Trimming cost V 5 bases and J 1 base, with 11 bases left between them. There are 13 residues in the CDR3. Per germline, CDR1 GTSNPN and CDR2 SVGIG (reference sequence). Generated by immunoSEQ multiplex PCR, the TCRdb table keeps only in-frame clones and is missing some. The sample lists 150,000 to 200,000 clones; 90% to 95% were seen once. Details on this clone: No antigen is known for it.

Study-level points and caveats: Females outnumbered males among donors, who were mostly white British; clonal diversity was possibly underestimated. It was only a handful of AZD1222 recipients who were seropositive at baseline. Spike-spanning, vaccine-associated CD4 TCRs were dominant at 160-218 and 743-854.

The sequence derives from an adult in good health. The V call is TRBV30, the J call TRBJ1-1; maybe TRBD1 (5 bases). Sequenced here: peripheral blood, sampled on day 0 of AZD1222 vaccination. CDR3 residues: CAWGDSPNTEAFF. The CDR3 nucleotides are TGTGCCTGGGGGGACTCACCGAACACTGAAGCTTTCTTT.